A single sample is the source of the 21 T cell receptor beta chains below, sequenced in a study of T cells in Graves' hyperthyroidism and ophthalmopathy. TCR beta CDR3 region amplification was performed from RNA transcripts. RT-PCR in the first round (using the HTBI primer set) targeted the TCR CDR3. TCRdb redid the calling of the multiplex PCR reads with MiXCR, one entry per CDR3 protein. The sample has under 550,000 distinct CDR3 sequences, less than 20% seen once. Specimen: blood. The source is a man aged 35 to 55 with Graves' ophthalmopathy.

There are many counts of this clonotype. This chain joins TRBV2 and TRBJ2-1; D remains unclear. This CDR3 contains 13 residues. From germline, CDR1 is SNHLY and CDR2 FYNNEI. Trimming left V 4 bases short and J 7 bases short, with 11 bases between. CDR3 DNA: TGTGCCAGCAGTGGTGTACAGCATAATGAGCAGTTCTTC. This codes for CASSGVQHNEQFF.

The V call is TRBV7-9, the J call TRBJ1-2; D is perhaps TRBD1 (5 bases). Germline V gives CDR1 SEHNR, CDR2 FQNEAQ (reference sequence). Trimming took 5 bases from V and 8 from J, leaving 18 bases between them. The CDR3 extends over 14 amino acids. The CDR3 region is CASSPSLAGIGYTF. The CDR3, as DNA: TGTGCCAGCAGCCCTAGCCTGGCAGGGATAGGCTACACCTTC.

This chain uses TRBV10-3 with TRBJ1-4; tentatively, D is TRBD1 (5 bases). V gave up 10 bases and J gave up 5 bases, with 23 bases separating them. The CDR3 is made up of 16 amino acids. The germline gives CDR1 ENHRY, CDR2 SYGVKD. In DNA form, the CDR3 reads TGTGCCACCAAGCCCCTCGGGCAGGGAGTAAATGAAAAACTGTTTTTT. Translation gives CATKPLGQGVNEKLFF.

The rearrangement links TRBV7-6 to TRBJ2-1; 8 positions match TRBD1. CDR1 SGHVS and CDR2 FNYEAQ come from the germline V gene. CDR3 size: 14 residues. The junction had 5 bases not matched to a gene; V was cut back by 5 bases and J by 5 bases. DNA for the CDR3: TGTGCCAGCAGCGTGGGACAGGCCAACAATGAGCAGTTCTTC. As protein: CASSVGQANNEQFF.

This clonotype was counted a few times. The chain recombines TRBV30 with TRBJ2-1, with D unclear. V dropped 3 bases and J dropped 6 bases, with 9 bases sitting between them. The CDR3 is made up of 12 amino acids. Germline V gene lookup returns CDR1 GTSNPN and CDR2 SVGIG (reference sequence). CDR3 sequence reads: CAWRGRINEQFF. DNA for the CDR3: TGTGCCTGGAGAGGCAGGATCAATGAGCAGTTCTTC.

The chain is built from TRBV5-6 and TRBJ2-7; weak D call: TRBD1 (6 bases). V lost 4 bases to trimming and J lost 3 bases, with 17 bases between them. Germline-derived CDR1 and CDR2 are SGHDT and YYEEEE. This CDR3 comprises 15 residues. CDR3 nucleotides: TGTGCCAGCAGCGGCGGTGACAGGCAGGTCTACGAGCAGTACTTC. Its translation: CASSGGDRQVYEQYF.

Ten or more counts support this clonotype. This chain uses TRBV7-9 with TRBJ2-5, with D perhaps matching TRBD2 (5 bases). CDR3 length equals 16 residues. Germline lookup yields CDR1 SEHNR and CDR2 FQNEAQ (reference sequence). The V and J ends lost 5 bases and 4 bases respectively, with 20 bases between them. CDR3 sequence (DNA): TGTGCCAGCAGCCTAAACTCGGGGTTGCCGGGAGAGACCCAGTACTTC. Its translation: CASSLNSGLPGETQYF.

This clonotype was observed a handful of times. The rearrangement links TRBV19 to TRBJ1-1, with a weak D call TRBD1 (5 bases). Germline CDR1 LNHDA, CDR2 SQIVND (reference sequence). Trimming left V 3 bases short and J 6 bases short, with 17 bases between. The CDR3 runs to 15 residues. CDR3 in DNA: TGTGCCAGTAGTATTAGCGCAGGGAGGGGCGCTGAAGCTTTCTTT. It yields the protein CASSISAGRGAEAFF.

Ten or more counts support this clonotype. The rearrangement uses TRBV2 and TRBJ2-5; 12 bases are a match to TRBD2. This CDR3 region has 18 residues. Looked up from germline, CDR1 is SNHLY and CDR2 is FYNNEI. J lost 0 bases, V lost 1 base, and 6 bases had no gene match. The CDR3 DNA reads as TGTGCCAGCAGTGAAGGGAGGACTAGCGGGGAATACCAAGAGACCCAGTACTTC. Encoded protein: CASSEGRTSGEYQETQYF.

This clonotype has a handful of counts. This chain uses TRBV5-1 with TRBJ2-1, with D perhaps given as TRBD1 or TRBD2 (6 bases each). V was trimmed by 0 bases and J by 2 bases, leaving 12 bases between them. The germline CDR1 and CDR2 sequences are SGHRS and YFSETQ. The CDR3 has 16 residues. The CDR3 DNA is TGCGCCAGCAGCTTGGAGGACGGGGGCCCCTACAATGAGCAGTTCTTC. Translation gives CASSLEDGGPYNEQFF.

This clonotype was picked up many times. The V gene is TRBV7-9, the J gene TRBJ2-7, with D maybe TRBD2 (6 bases). Germline V lookup: CDR1 SEHNR, CDR2 FQNEAQ (reference sequence). Trimming took off 3 bases at V and 6 bases at J, with 15 bases between the two ends. There are 14 residues in the CDR3. The CDR3 bases are TGTGCCAGCAGCTTTTTAAGGCGGGAAGGCGAGCAGTACTTC. Amino acids: CASSFLRREGEQYF.

The rearrangement uses TRBV28 and TRBJ2-2, with 7 bases that match TRBD1. The V and J ends lost 10 bases and 1 base, in that order; junction bases with no gene match: 6. CDR1 is MDHEN, CDR2 SYDVKM, per germline. The CDR3 has 14 residues. The CDR3 spells CATLRTGNTGELFF. CDR3 DNA sequence: TGTGCCACCCTCCGGACAGGGAACACCGGGGAGCTGTTTTTT.

This clonotype was seen a handful of times. The chain couples TRBV24-1 to TRBJ1-1; a possible D gene is TRBD1 (5 bases). Germline V gives CDR1 KGHDR, CDR2 SFDVKD. V lost 2 bases and J 0 bases, leaving 9 bases between the germline ends. This CDR3 region has 15 residues. The CDR3 DNA sequence: TGTGCCACCAGTGATTGGGGGTTCTTGAACACTGAAGCTTTCTTT. Translation: CATSDWGFLNTEAFF.

This clonotype has ten or more counts. The J gene is TRBJ2-1, the V gene TRBV2, with 7 bases lining up with TRBD2. The CDR3 covers 14 residues. Germline V gives CDR1 SNHLY, CDR2 FYNNEI. The junction had 11 bases not matched to a gene; V was cut back by 7 bases and J by 8 bases. CDR3 DNA: TGTGCCAGCAAGGTTCCCGCGGGAGTCCATGAGCAGTTCTTC. Amino acids: CASKVPAGVHEQFF.

This rearrangement joins TRBV4-1 to TRBJ2-3; D is unclear. Germline-derived CDR1 and CDR2 are MGHRA and YSYEKL. The ends were cut back, 0 bases at V and 4 bases at J, with 8 bases in the middle. The CDR3 extends over 14 amino acids. For the CDR3, the DNA is TGCGCCAGCAGCCAAGACGAACGGCCAGATACGCAGTATTTT. Translated, it gives CASSQDERPDTQYF.

This clonotype showed up just a few times. This chain connects TRBV20-1 to TRBJ1-2, with D unclear. Germline CDR1 is DFQATT and CDR2 is SNEGSKA (reference sequence). This CDR3 is 11 amino acids long. V lost 4 bases, J lost 4 bases, and 7 bases lay in between. The CDR3, as DNA: TGCAGTGCTACGACCGTCTATGGCTACACCTTC. Translated, it gives CSATTVYGYTF.

CDR3 protein: CASSPPGTAGRNIQYF. CDR3 DNA sequence: TGTGCCAGCAGCCCCCCGGGGACCGCCGGCAGGAACATTCAGTACTTC. The chain links TRBV7-2 to TRBJ2-4; tentatively, D is TRBD1 or TRBD2 (5 bases each). This CDR3 spans 16 amino acids. CDR1 and CDR2 (germline): SGHTA, FQGNSA. V lost 5 bases and J 7 bases, leaving 21 bases between the germline ends.

This clonotype appeared many times. This chain joins TRBV7-8 and TRBJ2-5; 8 bases map to TRBD2. V lost 5 bases to trimming and J lost 1 base; unmatched junction nucleotides: 6. Germline lookup yields CDR1 SGHVS and CDR2 FQNEAQ. The CDR3 totals 15 residues. CDR3 in amino acids: CASSMSGGGQETQYF. The CDR3 coding sequence is TGTGCCAGCAGCATGTCCGGGGGGGGCCAAGAGACCCAGTACTTC.

This chain uses TRBV10-1 with TRBJ2-3, with 9 bases matching TRBD2. The trim removed 6 bases at V and 0 bases at J, leaving 7 bases unmatched. The germline V gene encodes CDR1 WNHNN and CDR2 SYGVQD (reference sequence). CDR3 length: 16 amino acids. CDR3 residues: CASSQGLAASTDTQYF. As DNA, the CDR3 is TGCGCCAGCAGCCAGGGACTAGCCGCTAGCACAGATACGCAGTATTTT.

The J gene is TRBJ2-1, the V gene TRBV4-2; D is perhaps TRBD2 (5 bases). From germline, CDR1 is LGHNA and CDR2 YNFKEQ. The CDR3 runs to 15 residues. The V end lost 5 bases, the J end lost 7 bases, and 18 bases lay between the germline ends. The CDR3 here is CASSSAGPLGNEQFF. DNA of the CDR3: TGTGCCAGCAGCTCCGCGGGTCCCTTGGGGAATGAGCAGTTCTTC.

This clonotype came up many times. This rearrangement joins TRBV3-1 to TRBJ2-3; D not certain. V dropped 0 bases and J dropped 7 bases, with 11 bases sitting between them. The germline V gene has CDR1 LGHDT and CDR2 YNNKEL (reference sequence). This CDR3 is built from 14 residues. The CDR3 loop reads CASSQETGYYTQYF. In nucleotides, the CDR3 is TGTGCCAGCAGCCAAGAGACCGGGTACTATACGCAGTATTTT.